This T cell receptor (beta chain) comes out of a study of T cells in Graves' hyperthyroidism and ophthalmopathy. Trimming pared 9 bases from V and 1 base from J, leaving 10 bases between. Germline CDR1 LNHDA, CDR2 SQIVND (reference sequence). This CDR3 spans 13 amino acids. Amplification of TCR beta CDR3 regions used RNA as the template. Researchers ran a first-round RT-PCR on the TCR CDR3 using the HTBI primer set. One entry per CDR3 protein, called by TCRdb with MiXCR from the multiplex PCR reads. The sample lists about 520,000 distinct CDR3 sequences; roughly 20% were seen once. A remark on this clonotype: A much larger clone differs by one base, so this may be a read error. Because it lacks the conserved phenylalanine or tryptophan at the end, this CDR3 is likely a read error.

The clonotype originates from a man younger than 30 with Graves' hyperthyroidism. The genes are TRBV19 and TRBJ1-5; D is possibly TRBD1 (6 bases). The sequenced material came from blood. In nucleotides, the CDR3 is TGTGCCAGCGAACAGGGAAGCAATCAGCCCCAGCATGTT. Translating it yields CASEQGSNQPQHV.